The next 16 T cell receptor beta chains were all read from a single sample in a study of T-cell reconstitution after alpha-beta-depleted transplantation in children. Unique molecular identifiers were used in preparing the TCRbeta library. A single record per CDR3 protein comes from TCRdb applying MiXCR to the PCR reads. The data contain around 16,000 distinct CDR3 sequences, roughly 4.7% of them seen just once; the ten biggest clones take up 6.9%. Sequencing was performed on PBMCs, taken before TCRalphabeta/CD19-depleted stem cell transplant. All receptors derive from a boy under 18 with acute lymphoblastic leukemia, due to receive a stem cell transplant.

This clonotype was detected only a few times. The chain links TRBV19 to TRBJ1-5, with D possibly TRBD1 on 5 matching bases. The germline V gene encodes CDR1 LNHDA and CDR2 SQIVND (reference sequence). With 9 bases removed from V and 5 bases from J, the gap between germline ends came to 26 bases. The CDR3 contains 17 residues. The DNA for the CDR3 is TGTGCCAGCCGATCCGGGTTTTGGGGAAAAGGGGATCAGCCCCAGCATTTT. Amino acid sequence: CASRSGFWGKGDQPQHF. Full variable domain (remainder filled in from reference TRBV19 and TRBJ1-5): DGGITQSPKYLFRKEGQNVTLSCEQNLNHDAMYWYRQDPGQGLRLIYYSQIVNDFQKGDIAEGYSVSREKKESFPLTVTSAQKNPTAFYLCASRSGFWGKGDQPQHFGDGTRLSIL.

This clonotype was counted many times. The rearrangement uses TRBV20-1 and TRBJ1-1; D remains ambiguous. Germline V gives CDR1 DFQATT, CDR2 SNEGSKA (reference sequence). Trimming removed 0 bases from V and 0 bases from J, with 8 bases in between. The CDR3 extends over 14 amino acids. The CDR3 coding sequence is TGCAGTGCTAGAGATCCGGGGATGAACACTGAAGCTTTCTTT. This encodes CSARDPGMNTEAFF.

This clonotype came up many times. The CDR3 protein is CSVGTGNTEAFF. The DNA for the CDR3 is TGCAGCGTTGGGACAGGGAACACTGAAGCTTTCTTT. The chain carries TRBV29-1 and TRBJ1-1, with 7 bases fitting TRBD1. Germline assignment: CDR1 SQVTM and CDR2 ANQGSEA. J lost 1 base, V lost 4 bases, and 0 bases had no gene match. This CDR3 region has 12 residues.

This clonotype appeared many times. This chain links TRBV4-2 with TRBJ2-3; 8 positions agree with TRBD1. The CDR3 covers 16 residues. Per the germline V gene, CDR1 is LGHNA and CDR2 is YNFKEQ. V was clipped by 4 bases and J by 3 bases; unmatched bases: 9. Here the CDR3 DNA reads TGTGCCAGCAGCCGCCAGGGACAGGCTCGTACAGATACGCAGTATTTT. It translates to CASSRQGQARTDTQYF.

This clonotype was picked up many times. This chain uses TRBV15 with TRBJ1-2, with TRBD1 as a possible D gene (5 bases). The ends were cut back, 0 bases at V and 2 bases at J, with 16 bases in the middle. There are 17 residues in the CDR3. Germline-derived CDR1 and CDR2 are LNHNV and YYDKDF (reference sequence). The CDR3 spells CATSRDPPQGNNYGYTF. CDR3 sequence (DNA): TGTGCCACCAGCAGAGATCCCCCCCAGGGCAACAACTATGGCTACACCTTC.

This clonotype was detected many times. The CDR3 coding sequence is TGTGCCAGCAGCCTTAGCGCCCAGACGGGGTACAATGAGCAGTTCTTC. Its translation: CASSLSAQTGYNEQFF. This chain joins TRBV11-3 and TRBJ2-1; D might be TRBD2 (5 bases). The ends were cut back, 5 bases at V and 4 bases at J, with 18 bases in the middle. CDR1 SGHNT and CDR2 YENEEA come from the germline V gene. The CDR3 runs to 16 residues.

This clonotype was found many times. This chain connects TRBV6-2 or TRBV6-3 to TRBJ2-7; a weak D match, TRBD1 (6 bases). The CDR3 spans 12 residues. Germline V gene data show CDR1 as MNHEY and CDR2 as SVGEGT. V was shortened by 6 bases and J by 5 bases, with 11 bases between the two germline ends. CDR3 nucleotide sequence: TGTGCCAGCAGCCTTTACAGGGACGAGCAGTACTTC. Translation: CASSLYRDEQYF.

This clonotype was detected many times. The gene calls are TRBV20-1 and TRBJ2-5; 14 bases are shared with TRBD2. J gave up 5 bases and V 5 bases, and 7 bases lay outside the gene matches. There are 15 residues in the CDR3. Germline-derived CDR1 and CDR2 are DFQATT and SNEGSKA (reference sequence). As DNA, the CDR3 is TGCAGTGCTGTCGGACTAGCGGGGGGCGATGAGACCCAGTACTTC. The encoded protein is CSAVGLAGGDETQYF.

This clonotype counts as medium-sized. The chain employs TRBV24-1 and TRBJ2-5, with a weak D call TRBD2 (6 bases). Germline V gives CDR1 KGHDR, CDR2 SFDVKD. With 3 bases removed from V and 5 bases from J, the gap between germline ends came to 6 bases. The CDR3 contains 12 residues. In DNA, the CDR3 is TGTGCCACCAGTGATCGGGAGGAGACCCAGTACTTC. This gives the protein CATSDREETQYF.

There are many counts of this clonotype. The chain is built from TRBV12-3 or TRBV12-4 and TRBJ2-3; unclear D gene. There are 13 residues in the CDR3. The ends were cut back, 7 bases at V and 2 bases at J, with 10 bases in the middle. The CDR3 loop reads CASTDHNTDTQYF. The DNA for the CDR3 is TGTGCCAGCACCGACCATAACACAGATACGCAGTATTTT.

This clonotype showed up many times. The rearrangement joins TRBV20-1 to TRBJ2-1; D might be TRBD1 (7 bases). Germline lookup yields CDR1 DFQATT and CDR2 SNEGSKA (reference sequence). This CDR3 comprises 17 residues. With 0 bases removed from V and 6 bases from J, the gap between germline ends came to 21 bases. The CDR3 protein is CSARDWEAEGAGNEQFF. The CDR3 DNA follows: TGCAGTGCTAGAGATTGGGAAGCGGAGGGGGCGGGCAATGAGCAGTTCTTC.

This clonotype was observed many times. The V call is TRBV6-2 or TRBV6-3, the J call TRBJ2-2; D is unclear. There are 15 residues in the CDR3. V dropped 6 bases and J dropped 7 bases, with 18 bases sitting between them. CDR1 and CDR2 (germline): MNHEY, SVGEGT. DNA of the CDR3: TGTGCCAGCAGCCGCCCCTCGGGCGTCGGCGGGGAGCTGTTTTTT. Amino acid sequence: CASSRPSGVGGELFF.

This clonotype has at least ten counts. The chain links TRBV20-1 to TRBJ2-7, with 11 bases aligning to TRBD1. V shed 6 bases and J 2 bases; nucleotides not matched to a gene: 9. Germline CDR1 reads DFQATT; CDR2 reads SNEGSKA (reference sequence). The length of the CDR3 is 15 residues. The CDR3 region is CSAATGQGATYEQYF. The CDR3 DNA reads as TGCAGTGCGGCAACCGGACAGGGGGCGACCTACGAGCAGTACTTC.

This clonotype occurred many times. The chain recombines TRBV6-5 with TRBJ1-3, with a tentative D call TRBD1 (5 bases). This CDR3 is built from 15 residues. Trimming pared 6 bases from V and 3 bases from J, leaving 15 bases between. Germline CDR1 MNHEY, CDR2 SVGAGI. The CDR3 DNA reads TGTGCCAGCAGCGTGGACACGCAGGGTGGAAACACCATATATTTT. As protein: CASSVDTQGGNTIYF.

This clonotype was recorded at least ten times. This sequence joins TRBV28 and TRBJ2-1; 7 positions agree with TRBD1. Losses at the gene ends were 3 bases for V and 6 bases for J; bases not matched to a gene: 11. Looked up from germline, CDR1 is MDHEN and CDR2 is SYDVKM. The CDR3 contains 16 residues. CDR3 in DNA: TGTGCCAGCAGTTTGTGGGAGTTACAGGGGCTCAATGAGCAGTTCTTC. Protein product: CASSLWELQGLNEQFF.

This clonotype appeared a few times. The chain employs TRBV12-3 or TRBV12-4 and TRBJ1-2; weak D call: TRBD1 (6 bases). This CDR3 comprises 13 residues. V lost 3 bases and J 6 bases, leaving 11 bases between the germline ends. CDR3 coding DNA: TGTGCCAGCAGTTTCTGGACAGAAAATGGCTACACCTTC. It encodes CASSFWTENGYTF.